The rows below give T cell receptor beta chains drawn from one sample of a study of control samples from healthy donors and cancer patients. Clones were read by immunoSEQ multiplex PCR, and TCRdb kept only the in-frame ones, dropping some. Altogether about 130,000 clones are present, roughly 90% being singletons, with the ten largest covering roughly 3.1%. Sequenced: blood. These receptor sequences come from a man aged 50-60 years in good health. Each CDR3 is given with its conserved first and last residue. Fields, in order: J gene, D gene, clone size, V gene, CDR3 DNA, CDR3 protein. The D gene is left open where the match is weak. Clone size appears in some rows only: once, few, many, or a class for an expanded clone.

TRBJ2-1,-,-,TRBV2,TGTGCCAGCCGACAGTACATTTACAATGAGCAGTTCTTC,CASRQYIYNEQFF
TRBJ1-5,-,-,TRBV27,TGTGCCAGCAGTTTGCTGGGAGATCAGCCCCAGCATTTT,CASSLLGDQPQHF
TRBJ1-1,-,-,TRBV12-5,TGTGCTAGCGGTCCGAACACTGAAGCTTTCTTT,CASGPNTEAFF
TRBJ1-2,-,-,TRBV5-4,TGTGCCAGCAGCTTGGCCGCAGGGTATGGCTACACCTTC,CASSLAAGYGYTF
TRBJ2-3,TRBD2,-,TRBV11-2,TGTGCCAGCAGCCTCACGGGGGGTTCTAGCGGCACAGATACGCAGTATTTT,CASSLTGGSSGTDTQYF
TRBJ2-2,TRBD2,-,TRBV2,TGTGCCAGCAGTGCGAGCGGGGGGCGGGGAGGAACCGGGGAGCTGTTTTTT,CASSASGGRGGTGELFF
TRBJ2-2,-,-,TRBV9,TGTGCCAGCAGCGTAGCGTCGGGGGTTATTTTTGAGACCGGGGAGCTGTTTTTT,CASSVASGVIFETGELFF
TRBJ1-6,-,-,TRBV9,TGTGCCAGCAGCGACCAGGGATATAGGGATTCACCCCTCCACTTT,CASSDQGYRDSPLHF
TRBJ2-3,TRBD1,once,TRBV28,TGTGCCAGCAGACACATGGACAGGGAAGCAGATACGCAGTATTTT,CASRHMDREADTQYF
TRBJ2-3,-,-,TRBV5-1,TGCGCCAGCAGCAGAGGTACTAGCACTCAGATCACAGATACGCAGTATTTT,CASSRGTSTQITDTQYF
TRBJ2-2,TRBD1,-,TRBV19,TGTGCCAGTAGGGGGACAGGCGCGAACACCGGGGAGCTGTTTTTT,CASRGTGANTGELFF
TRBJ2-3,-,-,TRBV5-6,TGTGCCAGCAGCTTGGCTTTTAGGGTTCGAACAGATACGCAGTATTTT,CASSLAFRVRTDTQYF
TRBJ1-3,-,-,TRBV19,TGTGCCAGTAAAGCCTGGGCGTCTGGAAACACCATATATTTT,CASKAWASGNTIYF
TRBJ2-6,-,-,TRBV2,TGTGCCAGCAGACGAGACAGTGCTGGGGCCAACGTCCTGACTTTC,CASRRDSAGANVLTF
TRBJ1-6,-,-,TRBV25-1,TGTGCCAGCAGTACCCGGGGGACCTATAATTCACCCCTCCACTTT,CASSTRGTYNSPLHF
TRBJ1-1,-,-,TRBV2,TGTGCCAGCAGGGGGGGCTGGGACACTGAAGCTTTCTTT,CASRGGWDTEAFF
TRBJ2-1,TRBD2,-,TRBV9,TGTGCCAGCAGCGTAGCAGCGGGGGTTGTCGATGAGCAGTTCTTC,CASSVAAGVVDEQFF
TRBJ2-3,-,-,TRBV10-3,TGTGCCATCAGTGACTCCAAACGGAGCACAGATACGCAGTATTTT,CAISDSKRSTDTQYF
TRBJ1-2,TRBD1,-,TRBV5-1,TGCGCCAAGAACGGACAGGGCGAGGAAGGCTACGGTGGCTACACCTTC,CAKNGQGEEGYGGYTF
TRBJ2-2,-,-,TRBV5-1,TGCGCCAGCAGCTTGGAGCAGGGATCAGGGGAGCTGTTTTTT,CASSLEQGSGELFF
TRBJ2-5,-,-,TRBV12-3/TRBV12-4,TGTGCCAGCAGCCCCGACTTGGAGACCCAGTACTTC,CASSPDLETQYF
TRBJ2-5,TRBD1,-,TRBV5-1,TGCGCCAGCAGCGCAGACAGGGTGGGAGAGACCCAGTACTTC,CASSADRVGETQYF
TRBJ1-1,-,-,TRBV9,TGTGCCAGCAGCGCCTACACGAACACTGAAGCTTTCTTT,CASSAYTNTEAFF
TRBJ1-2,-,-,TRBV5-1,TGCGCCAGCAGCCTGGACAGCAACTATGGCTACACCTTC,CASSLDSNYGYTF
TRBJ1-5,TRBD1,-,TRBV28,TGTGCCAGCAGTTTATCCCCAAGACAGGGCGTTCAGCCCCAGCATTTT,CASSLSPRQGVQPQHF
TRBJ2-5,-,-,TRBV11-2,TGTGCCAGCAGCTTATCCCCGGGTGGGTGGGGAGAGACCCAGTACTTC,CASSLSPGGWGETQYF
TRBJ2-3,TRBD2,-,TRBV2,TGTGCCAGCAGTGAAGGGCTAGCGGGGGGTTATGATACGCAGTATTTT,CASSEGLAGGYDTQYF
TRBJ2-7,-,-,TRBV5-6,TGTGCCAGCAGCTTAGCGAACTCCTACGAGCAGTACTTC,CASSLANSYEQYF
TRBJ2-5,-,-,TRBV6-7,TGTGCCAGCAGTTACCCGGACATCGGCCTGGGGGAGACCCAGTACTTC,CASSYPDIGLGETQYF
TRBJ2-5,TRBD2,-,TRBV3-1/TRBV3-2,TGTGCCAGCAGTCGGACTAGCGGGGGACACCAAGAGACCCAGTACTTC,CASSRTSGGHQETQYF
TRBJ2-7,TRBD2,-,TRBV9,TGTGCCAGCAGCGTAGGAACTAGCGGGAACTTTTACGAGCAGTACTTC,CASSVGTSGNFYEQYF
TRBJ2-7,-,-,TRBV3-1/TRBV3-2,TGTGCCAGCAGCCAAGATGGTGTGACCGATACTCTACGAGGGCAGTACTTC,CASSQDGVTDTLRGQYF
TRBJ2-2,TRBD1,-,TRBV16,TGTGCCAGCAGCTGGGACAGAAACACCGGGGAGCTGTTTTTT,CASSWDRNTGELFF
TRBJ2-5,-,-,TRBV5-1,TGCGCCAGCAGCTTGGCCGGTGGGGGGAGAGGGCAAGAGACCCAGTACTTC,CASSLAGGGRGQETQYF
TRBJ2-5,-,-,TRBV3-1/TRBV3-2,TGTGCCAGCAGCCAAGAAATACAGTCAAAGACCCAGTACTTC,CASSQEIQSKTQYF
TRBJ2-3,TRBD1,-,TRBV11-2,TGTGCCAGCAGCCTACTTACAGGGGGCACAGATACGCAGTATTTT,CASSLLTGGTDTQYF
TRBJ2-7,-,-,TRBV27,TGTGCCAGCAGTTTATCGGCTGGGAGCTACGAGCAGTACTTC,CASSLSAGSYEQYF
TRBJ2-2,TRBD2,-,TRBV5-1,TGCGCCAGCAGCCCGGGGGGTTCGGGCCGGGAGCTGTTTTTT,CASSPGGSGRELFF
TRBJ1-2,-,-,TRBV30,TGTGCCTGGAGTGTCGGTCTTAACTATGGCTACACCTTC,CAWSVGLNYGYTF
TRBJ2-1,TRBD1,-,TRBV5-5,TGTGCCAGCAACAAAGGGACAGGGACGAAGATTTCCTACAATGAGCAGTTCTTC,CASNKGTGTKISYNEQFF
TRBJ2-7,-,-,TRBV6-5,TGTGCCACACGGGGGCGGGGGCTCGGGTCCTACGAGCAGTACTTC,CATRGRGLGSYEQYF